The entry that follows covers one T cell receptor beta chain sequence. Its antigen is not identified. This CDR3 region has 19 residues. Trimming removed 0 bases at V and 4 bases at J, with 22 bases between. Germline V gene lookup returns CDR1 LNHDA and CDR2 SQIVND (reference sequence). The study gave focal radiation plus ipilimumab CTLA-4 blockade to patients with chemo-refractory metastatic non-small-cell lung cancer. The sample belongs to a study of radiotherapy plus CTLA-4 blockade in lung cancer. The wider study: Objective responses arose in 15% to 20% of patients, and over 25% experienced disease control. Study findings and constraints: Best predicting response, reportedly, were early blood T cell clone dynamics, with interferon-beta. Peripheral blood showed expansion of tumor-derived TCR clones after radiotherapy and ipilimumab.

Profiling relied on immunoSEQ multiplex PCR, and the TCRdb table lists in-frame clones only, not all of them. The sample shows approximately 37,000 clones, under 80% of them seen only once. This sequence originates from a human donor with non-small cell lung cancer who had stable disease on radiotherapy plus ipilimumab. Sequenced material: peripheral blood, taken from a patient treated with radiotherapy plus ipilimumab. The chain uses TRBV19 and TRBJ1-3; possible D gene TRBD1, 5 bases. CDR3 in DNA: TGTGCCAGTAGTATAGATCCGACAGCCCGACCGCTAGCGGGAAACACCATATATTTT. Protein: CASSIDPTARPLAGNTIYF.